Sequencing of this T cell receptor (beta chain) was carried out in a study of human T cells and chemical hapten exposure. Study-wide background: It was small differences in pooled library volume that mainly caused per-sample TCR yields to vary.

In regard to this clonotype: Its antigen is currently unknown.

For the library, individual cDNA molecules each received unique molecular identifiers. Per the original methods: Per-sample TCR counts ranged from 23,224 to 690,600, median around 96,000. A single record per CDR3 protein comes from TCRdb applying MiXCR to the 5' RACE reads. TCRdb, not the original authors, processed these V and J calls. The table records some 150,000 distinct CDR3 sequences, around 4% of them present only once. Findings and limits, study-wide: After DPC sensitization, TCRs above 1 in 1000 frequency showed no change.

Before extraction, the whole blood was not fractionated, and total RNA was taken from it. The CDR3 extends over 17 amino acids. Trimming stripped 2 bases from V and 2 bases from J, with 16 bases between. The rearrangement joins TRBV12-3 or TRBV12-4 to TRBJ1-5; no firm D call. This clonotype originated in a female donor in good health. Written as DNA, the CDR3 is TGTGCCAGCAGTTTAACTTTCGAGGATTCGGGCAATCAGCCCCAGCATTTT. Translating it yields CASSLTFEDSGNQPQHF.